This T cell receptor beta chain was documented in a study of CD8 T cells in Susac syndrome. This CDR3 is 16 amino acids long. Germline CDR1 LGHDT, CDR2 YNNKEL (reference sequence). V lost 1 base and J lost 10; bases outside the gene matches: 9. With random hexamers, 0.5 to 1 ug RNA was reverse transcribed. TCRdb ran MiXCR on the immunoSEQ multiplex PCR reads and lists one entry per CDR3 protein. The profile shows around 200,000 distinct CDR3 sequences, approximately 95% of them singletons. The chain carries TRBV3-1 and TRBJ2-1; 11 bases align to TRBD2. Source material: CD4+ T cells from PBMCs. The TCR comes from a human donor with multiple sclerosis. The CDR3 here is CASSQGVAGGPREQFF. The CDR3 DNA is TGTGCCAGCAGCCAAGGAGTAGCGGGGGGGCCACGGGAGCAGTTCTTC.